These 13 T cell receptor beta chains originate from one sample sequenced in a study of regulatory T cells. Study-wide points: In CD3G-deficient patients, conventional CD4+ T cells were enriched for hydrophobic CDR3 residues at positions 6 and 7.

These receptors' targets are unknown. Amplification used 52 TRBV primers and 13 TRBJ primers. Method: immunoSEQ multiplex PCR; TCRdb's copy keeps in-frame clones and lacks some. The sample has under 30,000 clones, 88% seen once; the top ten hold approximately 1.4%. The sequencing sample was made of conventional CD4+ T cells sorted from blood. The receptors were gathered from a child aged 10-17 years with CD3G deficiency.

As to this clone: This sample includes further DNA sequences coding for the same CDR3. This sequence joins TRBV5-1 and TRBJ2-7, with D perhaps matching TRBD2 (5 bases). The CDR3 extends over 15 amino acids. Germline loops: CDR1 SGHRS, CDR2 YFSETQ. V shed 0 bases and J shed 4 bases, with 14 bases lying between them. Here the CDR3 reads CASSLGGSSGYEQYF. CDR3 DNA: TGCGCCAGCAGCTTGGGAGGTAGTTCGGGATACGAGCAGTACTTC.

A single count supports this clone. The chain couples TRBV5-1 to TRBJ2-1; possible D gene TRBD2, 6 bases. Per the germline V gene, CDR1 is SGHRS and CDR2 is YFSETQ. The CDR3 extends over 12 amino acids. V was cut by 4 bases and J by 9 bases, with 11 bases left in between. The CDR3 here is CASSPDYREQFF. CDR3 sequence (DNA): TGCGCCAGCAGCCCGGACTACCGTGAGCAGTTCTTC.

V usage is TRBV6-1 and J usage is TRBJ2-5; D is unresolved. The J call is doubtful: the DNA matches TRBJ2-7 better. The CDR3 extends over 13 amino acids. CDR1 MNHNS and CDR2 SASEGT come from the germline V gene. CDR3 sequence: CAISTGFRREQYF. CDR3 in DNA: TGTGCCATTTCAACTGGGTTTCGTCGCGAGCAGTACTTC.

In regard to this clone: Other DNA variants within this sample encode the same CDR3. The chain is built from TRBV28 and TRBJ2-3; the D gene could be TRBD1 or TRBD2 (5 bases each). The germline CDR1 and CDR2 sequences are MDHEN and SYDVKM. Trimming removed 10 bases from V and 2 bases from J, with 10 bases in between. The CDR3 has 12 residues. The CDR3 DNA reads TGTGCCACGGGACGGTCCACAGATACGCAGTATTTT. Translation gives CATGRSTDTQYF.

The chain couples TRBV7-9 to TRBJ1-2; 10 bases are a match to TRBD1. Germline loops: CDR1 SEHNR, CDR2 FQNEAQ (reference sequence). The V and J ends lost 5 bases and 5 bases, in that order; junction bases with no gene match: 14. The CDR3 consists of 17 residues. In nucleotides, the CDR3 is TGTGCCAGCAGCGACCCAAGGACAGGGGGTCACATTTATGGCTACACCTTC. Protein: CASSDPRTGGHIYGYTF.

The chain is built from TRBV19 and TRBJ2-6; D gene unclear. Per germline, CDR1 LNHDA and CDR2 SQIVND (reference sequence). V was pared by 6 bases and J by 0 bases, with 6 bases between. The CDR3 runs to 14 residues. CDR3 amino acids: CASRQSSGANVLTF. The CDR3 DNA sequence: TGTGCCAGTAGGCAGAGCTCTGGGGCCAACGTCCTGACTTTC.

V usage is TRBV6-1 and J usage is TRBJ2-7, with TRBD1 matching over 10 bases. V was pared by 4 bases and J by 4 bases, with 7 bases of the junction left unmatched. Germline V CDR1 and CDR2: MNHNS, SASEGT. The CDR3 has 15 amino acids. The CDR3 bases are TGTGCCAGCAGTGGGGGACAGGGGTTGGGTTACGAGCAGTACTTC. Residues: CASSGGQGLGYEQYF.

Written as DNA, the CDR3 is TGCGCCAGCAGTCGATCCCGGGACGGCTCCTACGAGCAGTACTTC. Amino acid sequence: CASSRSRDGSYEQYF. The chain combines TRBV10-2 with TRBJ2-7; D assignment may be TRBD1 or TRBD2 (5 bases each). V was cut by 5 bases and J by 0 bases, with 14 bases left in between. Germline V gives CDR1 WSHSY, CDR2 SAAADI. The CDR3 is 15 amino acids.

The V gene is TRBV5-1, the J gene TRBJ2-3; 10 positions agree with TRBD2. The germline V gene encodes CDR1 SGHRS and CDR2 YFSETQ. J lost 4 bases, V lost 4 bases, and 9 bases had no gene match. The CDR3 is 16 residues long. CDR3 residues: CASSVSSGSPADTQYF. Here the CDR3 DNA reads TGCGCCAGCAGCGTCTCTAGCGGGAGCCCTGCAGATACGCAGTATTTT. Looking up the rest from reference TRBV5-1 and TRBJ2-3 gives the full variable domain: KAGVTQTPRYLIKTRGQQVTLSCSPISGHRSVSWYQQTPGQGLQFLFEYFSETQRNKGNFPGRFSGRQFSNSRSEMNVSTLELGDSALYLCASSVSSGSPADTQYFGPGTRLTVL.

V gene TRBV28 combines with J gene TRBJ2-1, with D hard to call. Deletions cut 10 bases from V and 6 bases from J, with 10 bases between. CDR3 length equals 11 residues. Germline V gene lookup returns CDR1 MDHEN and CDR2 SYDVKM. The CDR3 coding sequence is TGTGCCACCCGCCGATTCAATGAGCAGTTCTTC. This gives the protein CATRRFNEQFF.

This sequence joins TRBV19 and TRBJ2-2; D may be TRBD1 or TRBD2 (5 bases each). V dropped 4 bases and J dropped 0 bases, with 18 bases sitting between them. CDR3 length: 18 residues. CDR1 is LNHDA and CDR2 is SQIVND in the germline V gene (reference sequence). CDR3 in DNA: TGTGCCAGTAGTAAGCGGAGGATGGGGCCCTCGAACACCGGGGAGCTGTTTTTT. Translated: CASSKRRMGPSNTGELFF.

This clone was seen a single time. This chain joins TRBV7-9 and TRBJ2-3; D is possibly TRBD2 (5 bases). Germline V gives CDR1 SEHNR, CDR2 FQNEAQ (reference sequence). V dropped 4 bases and J dropped 5 bases, with 16 bases sitting between them. The CDR3 totals 15 residues. CDR3 DNA sequence: TGTGCCAGCAGCTCAGCGGAAAAGCGGAAAGATACGCAGTATTTT. It codes for CASSSAEKRKDTQYF. The whole variable domain, filled in from reference TRBV7-9 and TRBJ2-3, reads DTGVSQNPRHKITKRGQNVTFRCDPISEHNRLYWYRQTLGQGPEFLTYFQNEAQLEKSRLLSDRFSAERPKGSFSTLEIQRTEQGDSAMYLCASSSAEKRKDTQYFGPGTRLTVL.

This chain links TRBV11-2 with TRBJ2-3; 9 nucleotides align to TRBD2. The CDR3 sequence is 17 residues long. Trimming took 4 bases from V and 6 from J; bases not matched to a gene: 14. From germline, CDR1 is SGHAT and CDR2 FQNNGV. As DNA, the CDR3 is TGTGCCAGCAGCTCCCTCGGGGCGGGAGGGCAACGGGATACGCAGTATTTT. Translating it yields CASSSLGAGGQRDTQYF.